The next 23 T cell receptor beta chains were all read from a single sample in a study of vaccination effects on CD4 cells after COVID-19. Generated by immunoSEQ multiplex PCR, the TCRdb table keeps only in-frame clones and is missing some. Of some 60,000 clones listed, 78% are singletons. Culturing for more than 9 days preceded CD4+ T cell isolation. All study participants received two doses of BNT162b2 or mRNA-1273 vaccine. Antigens for these TCRs are unknown. The sample consisted of CD4+ T cells from PBMCs cultured without peptide, taken after COVID-19 vaccination. The receptor source for this set is a human donor who received a COVID-19 vaccine.

This chain connects TRBV10-3 to TRBJ2-3; D may be TRBD2 (5 bases). In germline, CDR1 is ENHRY, CDR2 SYGVKD. V was pared by 0 bases and J by 7 bases, with 14 bases between. The CDR3 covers 15 residues. In DNA form, the CDR3 reads TGTGCCATCAGTGAGTCCGGGGTGATAGCGCATACGCAGTATTTT. Protein sequence: CAISESGVIAHTQYF.

In nucleotides, the CDR3 is TGTGCCAGCAGCTCCTTACTAGCGGGGGCCTACGAGCAGTACTTC. Translating it yields CASSSLLAGAYEQYF. The V call is TRBV7-2, the J call TRBJ2-7, with 11 bases lining up with TRBD2. V lost 4 bases, J lost 2 bases, and 4 bases stayed unmatched. Germline V gene sequence: CDR1 SGHTA, CDR2 FQGNSA. The CDR3 totals 15 residues.

This clone was counted a few times. The rearrangement links TRBV3-1 (or the pseudogene TRBV3-2) to TRBJ2-2, with D perhaps matching TRBD1 (5 bases). Between the trimmed V and J ends, which lost 0 bases and 4 bases, there was a span of 12 bases. This CDR3 is 16 amino acids long. CDR1 and CDR2 from the germline V gene are LGHDT and YNNKEL (reference sequence). CDR3 region: CASSQDWQGLTGELFF. For the CDR3, the DNA is TGTGCCAGCAGCCAAGATTGGCAGGGTCTCACCGGGGAGCTGTTTTTT.

This chain links TRBV5-6 with TRBJ1-3, with TRBD1 as a possible D gene (6 bases). Germline assignment: CDR1 SGHDT and CDR2 YYEEEE. The CDR3 is 14 amino acids. V shed 3 bases and J shed 6 bases, with 13 bases lying between them. The CDR3 DNA sequence: TGTGCCAGCAGCTGGGCGGGGGCAACAAACACCATATATTTT. Protein sequence: CASSWAGATNTIYF.

Only a few counts were recorded for this clone. The chain is built from TRBV2 and TRBJ1-2; tentative D call: TRBD1 (6 bases). The ends were cut back, 3 bases at V and 2 bases at J, with 13 bases in the middle. The CDR3 is made up of 15 amino acids. Germline CDR1 is SNHLY and CDR2 is FYNNEI. In DNA form, the CDR3 reads TGTGCCAGCAGTGATGACACAGGGAGCAACTATGGCTACACCTTC. Translating it yields CASSDDTGSNYGYTF.

The V call is TRBV13, the J call TRBJ1-5; 7 bases are a match to TRBD1. This CDR3 is 19 amino acids long. The germline gives CDR1 PRHDT, CDR2 FYEKMQ (reference sequence). Trimming at V came to 4 bases and at J to 0 bases, leaving 15 bases not matched to a gene. The CDR3 DNA is TGTGCCAGCAGCTCCACTATTGGGGACAGTCCATATAGCAATCAGCCCCAGCATTTT. Translation: CASSSTIGDSPYSNQPQHF. Full variable domain (rest looked up from reference TRBV13 and TRBJ1-5): AAGVIQSPRHLIKEKRETATLKCYPIPRHDTVYWYQQGPGQDPQFLISFYEKMQSDKGSIPDRFSAQQFSDYHSELNMSSLELGDSALYFCASSSTIGDSPYSNQPQHFGDGTRLSIL.

The gene calls are TRBV27 and TRBJ2-3; 8 bases map to TRBD1. J lost 2 bases, V lost 4 bases, and 8 bases had no gene match. This CDR3 contains 16 residues. Germline V lookup: CDR1 MNHEY, CDR2 SMNVEV (reference sequence). CDR3 in amino acids: CASSSRTGFPTDTQYF. The CDR3, as DNA: TGTGCCAGCAGTTCCCGGACAGGGTTTCCCACAGATACGCAGTATTTT.

This clone was detected only a few times. The gene calls are TRBV2 and TRBJ2-7, with 7 bases fitting TRBD1. The V segment lost 1 base and the J segment 2 bases; nucleotides outside the gene matches: 2. Germline values: CDR1 SNHLY, CDR2 FYNNEI. The CDR3 has 14 residues. The CDR3 reads CASSEDRGPYEQYF. CDR3 DNA sequence: TGTGCCAGCAGTGAAGACAGGGGCCCCTACGAGCAGTACTTC.

This clone was counted a single time. J is TRBJ2-1 and V is TRBV7-6; D remains ambiguous. Trimming removed 5 bases from V and 7 bases from J, with 12 bases in between. The germline CDR1 and CDR2 sequences are SGHVS and FNYEAQ. There are 13 residues in the CDR3. CDR3 nucleotide sequence: TGTGCCAGCAGCCTAGGTCTCGCAAATGAGCAGTTCTTC. Its protein product is CASSLGLANEQFF.

This sequence joins TRBV29-1 and TRBJ2-1; 13 positions agree with TRBD2. This CDR3 region has 12 residues. In germline, CDR1 is SQVTM, CDR2 ANQGSEA. Unmatched junction bases numbered 3, after V lost 7 bases and J lost 9 bases. CDR3 in amino acids: CSALAGGSEQFF. CDR3 coding DNA: TGCAGCGCACTAGCGGGGGGGAGTGAGCAGTTCTTC.

This sequence joins TRBV13 and TRBJ1-2; D unresolved. The germline CDR1 and CDR2 sequences are PRHDT and FYEKMQ (reference sequence). CDR3 length: 12 residues. Trimming removed 5 bases from V and 8 bases from J, with 12 bases in between. The CDR3 reads CASSLDRRGYTF. The CDR3 DNA sequence: TGTGCCAGCAGCCTGGACCGCCGGGGCTACACCTTC.

The chain couples TRBV5-1 to TRBJ2-4, with 9 bases fitting TRBD1. J was trimmed by 4 bases and V by 10 bases; bases with no gene match: 9. This CDR3 spans 14 amino acids. In germline, CDR1 is SGHRS, CDR2 YFSETQ. CDR3 bases: TGCGCCCCGGGTGTGGGACAGGGAAAAAACATTCAGTACTTC. It translates to CAPGVGQGKNIQYF. Combining the CDR3 with reference TRBV5-1 and TRBJ2-4 gives the whole variable domain KAGVTQTPRYLIKTRGQQVTLSCSPISGHRSVSWYQQTPGQGLQFLFEYFSETQRNKGNFPGRFSGRQFSNSRSEMNVSTLELGDSALYLCAPGVGQGKNIQYFGAGTRLSVL.

The gene calls are TRBV7-8 and TRBJ2-5; D gene unclear. The V gene's germline CDR1 is SGHVS and CDR2 FQNEAQ. The CDR3 runs to 13 residues. The V end was cut by 2 bases, the J end by 5 bases, with 9 bases between. As DNA, the CDR3 is TGTGCCAGCAGCTTACGGGTTGCGGAGACCCAGTACTTC. This sequence encodes CASSLRVAETQYF.

The genes are TRBV29-1 and TRBJ2-5, with 10 bases identical to TRBD1. CDR3 size: 15 residues. Losses at the gene ends were 6 bases for V and 4 bases for J; bases not matched to a gene: 11. Germline values: CDR1 SQVTM, CDR2 ANQGSEA. The CDR3 is CSVSPGTGVGETQYF. Written as DNA, the CDR3 is TGCAGCGTCTCACCCGGGACAGGGGTTGGAGAGACCCAGTACTTC.

This chain connects TRBV5-1 to TRBJ1-2, with D perhaps matching TRBD1 (5 bases). The ends were cut back, 4 bases at V and 4 bases at J, with 20 bases in the middle. CDR3 size: 16 residues. In germline, CDR1 is SGHRS, CDR2 YFSETQ. DNA of the CDR3: TGCGCCAGCAGCCCCAGCGGGCCCGGGGGAGCCTATGGCTACACCTTC. It encodes CASSPSGPGGAYGYTF.

DNA for the CDR3: TGTGCCAGCAGCGGTACAGGGGGTGATGGCTACACCTTC. Translation gives CASSGTGGDGYTF. The genes are TRBV7-2 and TRBJ1-2; 8 bases line up with TRBD1. This CDR3 has 13 residues. Germline CDR1 and CDR2: SGHTA and FQGNSA. J was trimmed by 6 bases and V by 5 bases; bases with no gene match: 5.

The chain has TRBV14 and TRBJ2-3; 9 bases are shared with TRBD2. This CDR3 has 17 amino acids. The V gene's germline CDR1 is SGHDN and CDR2 FVKESK. V shed 4 bases and J 4 bases; nucleotides not matched to a gene: 12. CDR3 nucleotides: TGTGCCAGCAGCCCTTTCTTGGGTAGCGGGGGAGCAGATACGCAGTATTTT. It encodes CASSPFLGSGGADTQYF. The variable domain in full, with the rest retrieved from reference TRBV14 and TRBJ2-3, is EAGVTQFPSHSVIEKGQTVTLRCDPISGHDNLYWYRRVMGKEIKFLLHFVKESKQDESGMPNNRFLAERTGGTYSTLKVQPAELEDSGVYFCASSPFLGSGGADTQYFGPGTRLTVL.

V usage is TRBV3-1 (or the pseudogene TRBV3-2) and J usage is TRBJ2-7, with 7 bases identical to TRBD1. The V gene end was trimmed by 4 bases and the J gene end by 1 base; junction bases not matched to a gene: 4. Germline-derived CDR1 and CDR2 are LGHDT and YNNKEL (reference sequence). The CDR3 is made up of 14 amino acids. CDR3 sequence: CASSRMDRSYEQYF. CDR3 sequence (DNA): TGTGCCAGCAGCCGTATGGACAGGTCCTACGAGCAGTACTTC.

The rearrangement links TRBV7-2 to TRBJ2-3; D is undetermined. The V and J ends lost 5 bases and 3 bases respectively, with 12 bases between them. CDR1 SGHTA and CDR2 FQGNSA come from the germline V gene. This CDR3 contains 14 residues. The CDR3 spells CASSRLRATDTQYF. CDR3 bases: TGTGCCAGCAGCCGGCTTAGAGCGACAGATACGCAGTATTTT.

CDR3 in amino acids: CASSNSQGAREKLFF. Written as DNA, the CDR3 is TGTGCCAGCAGTAATTCACAGGGGGCGCGCGAAAAACTGTTTTTT. The chain has TRBV6-6 and TRBJ1-4; TRBD1 aligns across 9 bases. The CDR3 has 15 residues. The germline V gene has CDR1 MNHNY and CDR2 SVGAGI (reference sequence). Germline trimming cut 5 bases from V and 8 bases from J; bases unmatched to any gene: 9.

In the case of this clone: One junction end does not reproduce the germline sequence, and a read error may be involved. The sample holds other DNA sequences that translate to the same CDR3. The chain is built from TRBV6-5 and TRBJ2-7; D is unresolved. The germline V gene has CDR1 MNHEY and CDR2 SVGAGI. The CDR3 is 16 amino acids. The CDR3 DNA reads TGCGCCAGCAGTTACGGTCAGCCGATGAGCTCCTACGAGCAGTACTTC. Translating gives CASSYGQPMSSYEQYF.

The V call is TRBV28, the J call TRBJ2-4; a weak D match, TRBD1 (6 bases). Trimming cost V 6 bases and J 6 bases, with 9 bases left between them. Germline V gives CDR1 MDHEN, CDR2 SYDVKM. The CDR3 has 12 amino acids. Here the CDR3 reads CASRQGTNIQYF. The CDR3 DNA follows: TGTGCCAGCAGACAGGGTACAAACATTCAGTACTTC.

This chain joins TRBV30 and TRBJ2-2; D is tentatively TRBD1 or TRBD2 (7 bases each). V was pared by 5 bases and J by 5 bases, with 18 bases between. This CDR3 region has 15 residues. Germline-derived CDR1 and CDR2 are GTSNPN and SVGIG (reference sequence). CDR3 nucleotide sequence: TGTGCCTGGCGGTTGACAGGGAGGGAAACCGGGGAGCTGTTTTTT. Translating it yields CAWRLTGRETGELFF.